The 22 T cell receptor beta chains below were found in one sample sequenced in a study of T cells in Graves' hyperthyroidism and ophthalmopathy. RNA transcripts served as the template for amplifying TCR beta CDR3 regions. A first-round RT-PCR of the TCR CDR3 used the HTBI primer set. MiXCR, run by TCRdb on the multiplex PCR reads, gives a single entry per CDR3 protein. The data show about 350,000 distinct CDR3 sequences, with roughly 20% seen just once and roughly 16% held by the top ten. Specimen: blood. The receptors were gathered from a woman in her thirties or forties with Graves' ophthalmopathy.

This clonotype was counted many times. V usage is TRBV3-1 and J usage is TRBJ2-2; the match to TRBD1 covers 9 bases. After removal of 4 bases from V and 3 bases from J, the junction contained 9 bases not matched to a gene. This CDR3 region has 17 residues. Germline CDR1 LGHDT, CDR2 YNNKEL (reference sequence). The CDR3 coding sequence is TGTGCCAGCAGCCTACAGCCGGGACAGGGTCACACCGGGGAGCTGTTTTTT. Translating it yields CASSLQPGQGHTGELFF.

In its sample, this clonotype was seen many times. The genes are TRBV12-5 and TRBJ1-1; maybe TRBD1 (6 bases). The CDR3 covers 13 residues. Germline V gives CDR1 LGHNT, CDR2 FRNRAP. V was pared by 6 bases and J by 1 base, with 9 bases between. The CDR3 region is CASGRGQNTEAFF. The CDR3 DNA reads TGTGCTAGTGGCCGGGGACAGAACACTGAAGCTTTCTTT.

This clonotype has ten or more counts. The chain links TRBV6-2 or TRBV6-3 to TRBJ1-1, with D perhaps matching TRBD1 (5 bases). CDR3 length: 17 amino acids. Germline V CDR1 and CDR2: MNHEY, SVGEGT. Deletions cut 2 bases from V and 4 bases from J, with 20 bases between. CDR3 in amino acids: CASSYTKTSWGGTEAFF. The CDR3 DNA is TGTGCCAGCAGTTACACAAAAACGTCCTGGGGGGGCACTGAAGCTTTCTTT.

This clonotype was recorded at least ten times. The chain carries TRBV11-2 and TRBJ2-2; a possible D gene is TRBD2 (5 bases). The CDR3 consists of 13 residues. Trimming took 7 bases from V and 1 from J, leaving 7 bases between them. Germline values: CDR1 SGHAT, CDR2 FQNNGV. The CDR3 sequence is CASTRENTGELFF. DNA for the CDR3: TGTGCCAGCACGAGGGAGAACACCGGGGAGCTGTTTTTT.

This clonotype was seen repeatedly, ten times or more. The V call is TRBV11-2, the J call TRBJ1-1, with TRBD1 as a possible D gene (5 bases). V lost 1 base and J 2 bases, leaving 11 bases between the germline ends. Germline V gene lookup returns CDR1 SGHAT and CDR2 FQNNGV. The CDR3 totals 15 residues. CDR3 in amino acids: CASSLAQGINTEAFF. CDR3 nucleotides: TGTGCCAGCAGCTTAGCTCAGGGAATAAACACTGAAGCTTTCTTT.

At least ten counts were recorded for this clonotype. The chain is built from TRBV12-3 or TRBV12-4 and TRBJ1-2; the D gene is possibly TRBD1 (5 bases). The CDR3 has 17 residues. Deletions cut 3 bases from V and 5 bases from J, with 22 bases between. CDR3 sequence (DNA): TGTGCCAGCAGTTTCCGCTCACCACAGGCACGGGGTTATGGCTACACCTTC. The encoded protein is CASSFRSPQARGYGYTF.

This chain joins TRBV28 and TRBJ1-2, with 9 bases that match TRBD1. The CDR3 covers 14 residues. Germline V gene sequence: CDR1 MDHEN, CDR2 SYDVKM. V trimming: 2 bases; J trimming: 9 bases; junction bases outside the gene matches: 7. The DNA for the CDR3 is TGTGCCAGCAGTTTAACAGGGGGCTACTCACGCTACACCTTC. Its protein is CASSLTGGYSRYTF.

In this sample, this clonotype turned up many times. Its ends do not fully match the called genes, so a read error is possible. This rearrangement joins TRBV18 to TRBJ2-7, with unresolved D. From germline, CDR1 is KGHSH and CDR2 LQKENI. This CDR3 is 14 amino acids long. The CDR3 DNA sequence: TGTGCCAGCACACCTACCCGCGAGTCCTACGAGCAGTACTTC. Protein product: CASTPTRESYEQYF.

This clonotype was seen more than once but under ten times. This chain joins TRBV12-3 or TRBV12-4 and TRBJ2-5, with 10 positions matching TRBD2. The CDR3 extends over 16 amino acids. J lost 2 bases, V lost 5 bases, and 8 bases had no gene match. The CDR3 reads CASSPQGSGGQETQYF. CDR3 bases: TGTGCCAGCAGTCCCCAAGGTAGCGGGGGGCAAGAGACCCAGTACTTC.

This clonotype has at least ten counts. The chain couples TRBV2 to TRBJ2-2, with D possibly being TRBD1 (6 bases). The CDR3 runs to 16 residues. V dropped 3 bases and J dropped 1 base, with 12 bases sitting between them. The germline V gene has CDR1 SNHLY and CDR2 FYNNEI. The CDR3 DNA reads as TGTGCCAGCAGTGAGCTGGGGGCGCAGAACACCGGGGAGCTGTTTTTT. Translated, it gives CASSELGAQNTGELFF.

This clonotype was detected many times. This rearrangement joins TRBV24-1 to TRBJ1-1; 8 bases align to TRBD1. Germline assignment: CDR1 KGHDR and CDR2 SFDVKD. The CDR3 length is 13 residues. V lost 7 bases and J lost 3; bases outside the gene matches: 3. CDR3 nucleotides: TGTGCCACCAGGGGACAGGCCGACACTGAAGCTTTCTTT. It translates to CATRGQADTEAFF.

The CDR3 bases are TGTGCCAGCACCGTAGGACAGGGAAGGCCTGGGGCCAACGTCCTGACTTTC. Translation gives CASTVGQGRPGANVLTF. The chain employs TRBV28 and TRBJ2-6, with 8 bases fitting TRBD1. J lost 2 bases, V lost 7 bases, and 10 bases had no gene match. The CDR3 runs 17 residues. Per the germline V gene, CDR1 is MDHEN and CDR2 is SYDVKM. Supplemented by reference TRBV28 and TRBJ2-6, the full variable domain reads DVKVTQSSRYLVKRTGEKVFLECVQDMDHENMFWYRQDPGLGLRLIYFSYDVKMKEKGDIPEGYSVSREKKERFSLILESASTNQTSMYLCASTVGQGRPGANVLTFGAGSRLTVL.

This clonotype was seen repeatedly, ten times or more. The rearrangement links TRBV7-2 to TRBJ2-4; a weak D match, TRBD2 (6 bases). Germline V gives CDR1 SGHTA, CDR2 FQGNSA. The CDR3 runs to 15 residues. Between the trimmed V and J ends, which lost 3 bases and 2 bases, there was a span of 11 bases. CDR3 nucleotides: TGTGCCAGCAGCTTGGATCGGGGGACCAAAAACATTCAGTACTTC. Residues: CASSLDRGTKNIQYF.

At least ten counts were recorded for this clonotype. The chain is built from TRBV28 and TRBJ2-5; possible D gene TRBD2, 6 bases. The CDR3 spans 14 residues. Per the germline V gene, CDR1 is MDHEN and CDR2 is SYDVKM. Trimming pared 6 bases from V and 1 base from J, leaving 12 bases between. CDR3 nucleotide sequence: TGTGCCAGCAGCCTTGGGGGGTTCCAAGAGACCCAGTACTTC. Its protein product is CASSLGGFQETQYF.

On this clonotype: This clone may be a read error of a much larger clone one base away. V is TRBV4-3 and J is TRBJ2-7, with D unclear. The CDR3 is 17 residues long. CDR1 LGHNA and CDR2 YSLEER come from the germline V gene. V was trimmed by 7 bases and J by 0 bases, leaving 22 bases between them. CDR3 DNA: TGCGCCAGCATCCGAACTTCGGGCTTTATTAACTCCTACGAGCAGTACTTC. It codes for CASIRTSGFINSYEQYF.

This clonotype was observed at least ten times. The junction departs from the called germline gene at one end, perhaps through a read error. The chain combines TRBV11-1 with TRBJ2-5; tentatively, D is TRBD1 (7 bases). The CDR3 contains 17 residues. Germline CDR1 and CDR2: SGHAT and FQDESV (reference sequence). DNA for the CDR3: TGTGCCAGCAGCTTCGTTGTCAGTCGACAGGGTGGCCCTCGGGGGCACTTC. Its translation is CASSFVVSRQGGPRGHF.

This chain connects TRBV6-2 or TRBV6-3 to TRBJ2-7; the D gene could be TRBD1 or TRBD2 (5 bases each). V lost 6 bases and J lost 6, with 9 bases in between. The length of the CDR3 is 11 residues. The V gene's germline CDR1 is MNHEY and CDR2 SVGEGT. This chain's CDR3 is CASRRGTEQYF. The CDR3 coding sequence is TGTGCCAGCAGAAGAGGGACCGAGCAGTACTTC.

The J gene is TRBJ1-5, the V gene TRBV6-2 or TRBV6-3; TRBD1 agrees at 8 bases. CDR1 is MNHEY, CDR2 SVGEGT, per germline. V shed 7 bases and J 6 bases; nucleotides not matched to a gene: 14. The CDR3 length is 16 residues. The CDR3 coding sequence is TGTGCCAGCAACCCGCCCGGACAGGGCGAAAGTCAGCCCCAGCATTTT. It codes for CASNPPGQGESQPQHF.

The chain is built from TRBV7-2 and TRBJ2-5, with D perhaps matching TRBD2 (6 bases). The CDR3 spans 14 residues. Per the germline V gene, CDR1 is SGHTA and CDR2 is FQGNSA. Between the trimmed V and J ends, which lost 3 bases and 6 bases, there was a span of 14 bases. CDR3 region: CASSLDGGRKTQYF. The CDR3 region has the DNA TGTGCCAGCAGCTTGGATGGGGGGAGGAAGACCCAGTACTTC. Combining the CDR3 with reference TRBV7-2 and TRBJ2-5 gives the whole variable domain GAGVSQSPSNKVTEKGKDVELRCDPISGHTALYWYRQSLGQGLEFLIYFQGNSAPDKSGLPSDRFSAERTGGSVSTLTIQRTQQEDSAVYLCASSLDGGRKTQYFGPGTRLLVL.

This clonotype was counted at least ten times. The chain links TRBV20-1 to TRBJ1-1, with D possibly TRBD1 on 6 matching bases. V was shortened by 2 bases and J by 7 bases, with 17 bases between the two germline ends. CDR3 length: 14 residues. Germline CDR1 is DFQATT and CDR2 is SNEGSKA (reference sequence). Written as DNA, the CDR3 is TGCAGTGCTAGACTCGCAGGGGTCGGTCGTGAAGCTTTCTTT. Translating it yields CSARLAGVGREAFF.

The chain recombines TRBV6-2 or TRBV6-3 with TRBJ2-5; D is undetermined. Germline V gene lookup returns CDR1 MNHEY and CDR2 SVGEGT. V dropped 5 bases and J dropped 5 bases, with 12 bases sitting between them. The CDR3 has 13 amino acids. The CDR3 DNA is TGTGCCAGCAGTCCGAGGTTTATGGAGACCCAGTACTTC. Translating it yields CASSPRFMETQYF.

This clonotype has a count of ten or more. This rearrangement joins TRBV20-1 to TRBJ2-7; TRBD2 matches at 9 bases. CDR1 DFQATT and CDR2 SNEGSKA come from the germline V gene (reference sequence). The CDR3 consists of 14 residues. The V segment lost 1 base and the J segment 0 bases; nucleotides outside the gene matches: 1. The CDR3 DNA is TGCAGTGCTAGAGGACTAGCGGACTCCTACGAGCAGTACTTC. Protein product: CSARGLADSYEQYF.